This T cell receptor (beta chain) is from a study of CD8 T cells in Susac syndrome. Sequencing targeted TCR beta in blood CD8+ and CD4+ T cells. Negative isolation was used for CD8+ and CD4+ T cells, and FACS enrichment was applied to TEMRA cells. Germline CDR1 and CDR2: LGHNA and YSLEER. This CDR3 comprises 14 residues. Trimming stripped 1 base from V and 8 bases from J, with 12 bases between. The RNA input was 0.5 to 1 ug, and it was reverse transcribed with random hexamers. The TCR beta CDR3 was amplified by immunoSEQ multiplex PCR across 54 Vbeta, 13 Jbeta. In TCRdb, the immunoSEQ multiplex PCR reads were re-called with MiXCR into one record per CDR3 protein. The table shows about 64,000 distinct CDR3 sequences, with 94% occurring only once.

Specimen: CD8+ T cells from PBMCs. This TCR was recovered from a human donor with multiple sclerosis. This chain links TRBV4-3 with TRBJ2-4; a possible D gene is TRBD2 (7 bases). DNA of the CDR3: TGCGCCAGCAGCCAAGTTCGAGGGGGGGACATTCAGTACTTC. It translates to CASSQVRGGDIQYF.